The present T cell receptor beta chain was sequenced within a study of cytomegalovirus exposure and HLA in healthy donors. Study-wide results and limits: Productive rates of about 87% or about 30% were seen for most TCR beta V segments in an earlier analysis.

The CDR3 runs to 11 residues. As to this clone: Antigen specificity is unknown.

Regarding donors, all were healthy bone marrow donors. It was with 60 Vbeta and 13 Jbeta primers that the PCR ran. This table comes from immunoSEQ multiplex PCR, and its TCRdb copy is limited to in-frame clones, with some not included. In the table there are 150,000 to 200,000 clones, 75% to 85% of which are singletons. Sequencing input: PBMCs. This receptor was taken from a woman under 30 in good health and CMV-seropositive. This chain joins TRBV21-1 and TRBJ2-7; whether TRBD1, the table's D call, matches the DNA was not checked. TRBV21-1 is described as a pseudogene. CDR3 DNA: TGTGCACGGGACAGATACTACGAGCAGTACTTC. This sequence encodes CARDRYYEQYF.